Included here is one T cell receptor beta chain sequence, with context. Its target is unknown. Germline values: CDR1 MNHNS, CDR2 SASEGT. There are 14 residues in the CDR3. V lost 4 bases to trimming and J lost 6 bases, with 10 bases between them. Assay: immunoSEQ multiplex PCR; the TCRdb copy retains only in-frame clones and omits some. This table has about 26,000 clones, around 80% appearing once. This sample stems from a study of graft-versus-host responses after intestinal transplantation. Turning to the study itself: Recipients uniformly received anti-thymocyte globulin induction, followed by tacrolimus and steroids for 2 to 4 years.

The chain links TRBV6-1 to TRBJ1-6; maybe TRBD1 (6 bases). The TCR sequence derives from a human donor who received an intestinal transplant. The material was unstimulated CD4+ T cells sorted from spleen or lymph node cells, obtained before intestinal transplant. This CDR3 reads CASSGRQANSPLHF. In nucleotides, the CDR3 is TGTGCCAGCAGTGGTAGACAGGCTAATTCACCCCTCCACTTT.